This T cell receptor (beta chain) was observed in a study of blood T cell repertoires in COVID-19. Assay used: immunoSEQ multiplex PCR; TCRdb lists only in-frame clones, some missing. The table shows under 150,000 clones, with approximately 90% occurring only once. Germline lookup yields CDR1 LGHNA and CDR2 YNFKEQ. The CDR3 is made up of 17 amino acids. V lost 4 bases to trimming and J lost 7 bases; unmatched junction nucleotides: 13. This TCR came from a human donor with active COVID-19. The donor label of this sample is uncertain. The chain links TRBV4-2 to TRBJ2-5; 12 bases agree with TRBD1. Specimen: peripheral blood. CDR3 sequence: CASSLNTGTGGRGTQYF. In DNA form, the CDR3 reads TGTGCCAGCAGCCTCAATACCGGGACAGGGGGCCGGGGGACCCAGTACTTC.